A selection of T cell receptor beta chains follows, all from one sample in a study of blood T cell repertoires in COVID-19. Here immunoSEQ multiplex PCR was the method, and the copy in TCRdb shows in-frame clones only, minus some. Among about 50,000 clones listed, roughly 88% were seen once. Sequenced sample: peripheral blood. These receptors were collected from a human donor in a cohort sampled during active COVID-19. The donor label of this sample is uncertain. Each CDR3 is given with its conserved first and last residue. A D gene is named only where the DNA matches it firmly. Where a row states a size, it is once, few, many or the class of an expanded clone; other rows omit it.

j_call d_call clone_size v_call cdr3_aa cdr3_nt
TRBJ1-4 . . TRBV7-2 CASSFREGEKLFF TGTGCCAGCAGCTTTCGGGAGGGGGAAAAACTGTTTTTT
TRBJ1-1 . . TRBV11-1 CASSLNRWATEAFF TGTGCCAGCAGCTTAAACAGGTGGGCCACTGAAGCTTTCTTT
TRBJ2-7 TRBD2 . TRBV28 CASFSGGGYEQYF TGTGCCAGCTTCAGCGGGGGAGGATACGAGCAGTACTTC
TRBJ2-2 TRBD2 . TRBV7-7 CASSSLSTSGAQNTGELFF TGTGCTAGCAGCTCCCTTTCGACTAGCGGGGCCCAGAACACCGGGGAGCTGTTTTTT
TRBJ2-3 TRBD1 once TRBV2 CASRDRDGRADTQYF TGTGCCAGCAGAGACAGGGATGGACGCGCAGATACGCAGTATTTT
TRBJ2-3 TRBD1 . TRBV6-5 CASSWTGAGTDTQYF TGTGCCAGCAGTTGGACAGGGGCCGGCACAGATACGCAGTATTTT
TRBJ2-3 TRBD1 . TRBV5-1 CASSIRGLGTDTQYF TGCGCCAGCAGCATCAGGGGGTTGGGCACAGATACGCAGTATTTT
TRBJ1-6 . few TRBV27 CASSLLLADRRNSPLHF TGTGCCAGCAGTTTATTACTGGCCGACAGGAGGAATTCACCCCTCCACTTT
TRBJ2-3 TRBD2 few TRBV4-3 CASSPGGAGDTQYF TGCGCCAGCAGCCCCGGGGGGGCCGGAGATACGCAGTATTTT
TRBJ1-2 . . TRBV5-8 CASSFLSSSNYGYTF TGTGCCAGCAGCTTCCTGAGCTCATCTAACTATGGCTACACCTTC
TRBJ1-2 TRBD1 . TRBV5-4 CASSWDGPGGYGYTF TGTGCCAGCAGCTGGGACGGGCCAGGGGGATATGGCTACACCTTC
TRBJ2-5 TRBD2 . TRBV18 CASSPPRLAGEKETQYF TGTGCCAGCTCACCACCCCGACTAGCGGGGGAGAAAGAGACCCAGTACTTC
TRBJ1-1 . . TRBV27 CASSAGTKMTEAFF TGTGCCAGCAGCGCAGGGACAAAAATGACTGAAGCTTTCTTT
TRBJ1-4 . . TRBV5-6 CASSSRGGAVRNEKLFF TGTGCCAGCAGCTCCCGAGGAGGGGCGGTAAGAAATGAAAAACTGTTTTTT
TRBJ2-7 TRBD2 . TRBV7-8 CASSSGRLAGNYEQYF TGTGCCAGCAGCTCCGGTCGACTAGCGGGGAACTACGAGCAGTACTTC
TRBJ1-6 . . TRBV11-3 CASSRTQLECSSPLHF TGTGCCAGCAGCCGTACACAGCTTGAATGTAGTTCACCCCTCCACTTT
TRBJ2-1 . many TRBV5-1 CASSLLGRGGIDEQFF TGCGCCAGCAGCTTGTTGGGCAGGGGAGGGATAGATGAGCAGTTCTTC
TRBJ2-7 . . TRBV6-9 CAAREEGVGCEQYF TGTGCCGCAAGAGAGGAGGGAGTAGGTTGCGAGCAGTACTTC
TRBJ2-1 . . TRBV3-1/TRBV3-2 CASSFAGNRAYNEQFF TGTGCCAGCAGCTTCGCAGGGAACCGGGCCTACAATGAGCAGTTCTTC
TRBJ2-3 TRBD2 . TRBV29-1 CSVILAGGLAAQYF TGCAGCGTCATACTAGCGGGGGGATTGGCGGCGCAGTATTTT
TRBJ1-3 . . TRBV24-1 CATSDGQTSGNTIYF TGTGCCACCAGTGATGGACAGACCTCTGGAAACACCATATATTTT
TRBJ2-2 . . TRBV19 CASSERVGELFF TGTGCCAGTAGTGAACGCGTCGGGGAGCTGTTTTTT
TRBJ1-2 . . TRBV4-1 CASSPDNNYGYTF TGCGCCAGCAGCCCGGACAACAACTATGGCTACACCTTC
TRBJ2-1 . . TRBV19 CASTARGSTHNEQFF TGTGCCAGTACCGCAAGGGGGTCCACCCACAATGAGCAGTTCTTC
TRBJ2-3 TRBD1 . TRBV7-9 CASSGTGSTDTQYF TGTGCCAGCAGCGGGACAGGGAGCACAGATACGCAGTATTTT
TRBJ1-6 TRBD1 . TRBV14 CASSTRQGGRSPLHF TGTGCCAGCAGCACCCGACAGGGCGGACGGTCACCCCTCCACTTT
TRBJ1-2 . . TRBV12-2 CASRPSLDRDGGYTF TGTGCAAGTCGCCCCTCATTGGACAGGGATGGTGGCTACACCTTC
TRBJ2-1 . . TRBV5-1 CASSLRVEQFF TGCGCCAGCAGCTTGCGCGTTGAGCAGTTCTTC
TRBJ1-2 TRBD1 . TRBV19 CASSDRGQGYGYTF TGTGCCAGTAGTGACAGGGGGCAAGGTTATGGCTACACCTTC